These 26 T cell receptor beta chains share one sample of origin, sequenced in a study of control samples from healthy donors and cancer patients. The method was immunoSEQ multiplex PCR; TCRdb's version includes in-frame clones alone and lacks a portion of them. Of about 26,000 clones detected, around 86% appear once; the ten largest clones hold 20% to 25%. Sequencing used PBMCs. The receptors derive from a man aged 60 to 69 with colorectal cancer.

The V call is TRBV9, the J call TRBJ1-2, with D possibly TRBD1 on 5 matching bases. V shed 3 bases and J shed 4 bases, with 13 bases lying between them. This CDR3 spans 14 amino acids. The V gene's germline CDR1 is SGDLS and CDR2 YYNGEE. As DNA, the CDR3 is TGTGCCAGCAGCGCCGGGGGAGGGGTCTATGGCTACACCTTC. This translates into CASSAGGGVYGYTF.

In the case of this clone: A far larger clone is one base from this, pointing to a likely read error. The rearrangement uses TRBV20-1 and TRBJ2-5; the D is unclear. The germline gives CDR1 DFQATT, CDR2 SNEGSKA (reference sequence). The length of the CDR3 is 11 residues. The CDR3 DNA sequence: TGCAGTGCTAGAGGGCAAGGGACCCAGTACTTC. Its protein product is CSARGQGTQYF.

The chain employs TRBV5-4 and TRBJ1-6; D unclear. The V gene lost 3 bases and the J gene lost 6 bases, with 19 bases spanning the gap. The CDR3 runs to 17 residues. Germline V gene lookup returns CDR1 SGHNT and CDR2 YYREEE (reference sequence). As DNA, the CDR3 is TGTGCCAGCAGCTCCCCAATGGACGGATCACTTAATTCACCCCTCCACTTT. It specifies CASSSPMDGSLNSPLHF. Full variable domain (rest looked up from reference TRBV5-4 and TRBJ1-6): ETGVTQSPTHLIKTRGQQVTLRCSSQSGHNTVSWYQQALGQGPQFIFQYYREEENGRGNFPPRFSGLQFPNYSSELNVNALELDDSALYLCASSSPMDGSLNSPLHFGNGTRLTVT.

The V gene is TRBV4-1, the J gene TRBJ2-4; perhaps TRBD2 as D (7 bases). The CDR3 length is 18 residues. With 0 bases removed from V and 0 bases from J, the gap between germline ends came to 15 bases. In germline, CDR1 is MGHRA, CDR2 YSYEKL. CDR3 sequence (DNA): TGCGCCAGCAGCCAAGATGGGGGGGCCCCACTAGCCAAAAACATTCAGTACTTC. Encoded protein: CASSQDGGAPLAKNIQYF.

The CDR3: CASSPRTHGGNNEQFF. In nucleotides, the CDR3 is TGTGCCAGCAGCCCTCGGACCCACGGGGGTAACAATGAGCAGTTCTTC. The rearrangement joins TRBV7-2 to TRBJ2-1, with a possible D match to TRBD2 (6 bases). The V end was cut by 5 bases, the J end by 5 bases, with 19 bases between. This CDR3 region has 16 residues. Germline-derived CDR1 and CDR2 are SGHTA and FQGNSA.

The genes are TRBV7-9 and TRBJ1-2, with 7 nucleotides matching TRBD1. This CDR3 region has 15 residues. Germline assignment: CDR1 SEHNR and CDR2 FQNEAQ (reference sequence). V shed 5 bases, J shed 2 bases, and the junction held 8 bases outside the gene matches. CDR3 DNA sequence: TGTGCCAGCAGCCTAGAGACAGGGAGGAACTATGGCTACACCTTC. Protein: CASSLETGRNYGYTF.

The chain employs TRBV5-1 and TRBJ2-6, with D possibly TRBD1 on 6 matching bases. V lost 4 bases and J 4 bases, leaving 15 bases between the germline ends. CDR3 length: 16 amino acids. Germline assignment: CDR1 SGHRS and CDR2 YFSETQ. CDR3 sequence (DNA): TGCGCCAGCAGCGTTGACAGGTCCTCCGGGGCCAACGTCCTGACTTTC. Translated, it gives CASSVDRSSGANVLTF. Based on the CDR3 plus reference TRBV5-1 and TRBJ2-6, the full variable domain is KAGVTQTPRYLIKTRGQQVTLSCSPISGHRSVSWYQQTPGQGLQFLFEYFSETQRNKGNFPGRFSGRQFSNSRSEMNVSTLELGDSALYLCASSVDRSSGANVLTFGAGSRLTVL.

This clone is a singleton in its sample. The genes are TRBV5-6 and TRBJ1-1; maybe TRBD1 (5 bases). Trimming left V 0 bases short and J 5 bases short, with 11 bases between. Per germline, CDR1 SGHDT and CDR2 YYEEEE. The CDR3 loop spans 14 amino acids. The CDR3 region is CASSLDGGWTEAFF. CDR3 in DNA: TGTGCCAGCAGCTTGGACGGGGGGTGGACTGAAGCTTTCTTT.

J is TRBJ2-2 and V is TRBV11-2; D remains unclear. The CDR3 is 15 residues long. Germline assignment: CDR1 SGHAT and CDR2 FQNNGV. Trimming took off 5 bases at V and 0 bases at J, with 10 bases between the two ends. CDR3 loop: CASSRGRTNTGELFF. The CDR3 DNA sequence: TGTGCCAGCAGCCGTGGACGGACGAACACCGGGGAGCTGTTTTTT. The full variable domain, in which reference TRBV11-2 and TRBJ2-2 provide the parts outside the CDR3, is EAGVAQSPRYKIIEKRQSVAFWCNPISGHATLYWYQQILGQGPKLLIQFQNNGVVDDSQLPKDRFSAERLKGVDSTLKIQPAKLEDSAVYLCASSRGRTNTGELFFGEGSRLTVL.

V and J are TRBV10-1 and TRBJ2-7; 8 bases fit TRBD1. Germline trimming cut 3 bases from V and 3 bases from J; bases unmatched to any gene: 7. Per the germline V gene, CDR1 is WNHNN and CDR2 is SYGVQD (reference sequence). This CDR3 has 15 residues. The CDR3 nucleotides are TGCGCCAGCAGTGATGATACGACAGGGGACTACGAGCAGTACTTC. Translation gives CASSDDTTGDYEQYF.

This sequence joins TRBV4-1 and TRBJ1-2, with D unclear. Trimming removed 1 base at V and 2 bases at J, with 11 bases between. Looked up from germline, CDR1 is MGHRA and CDR2 is YSYEKL. This CDR3 is 15 amino acids long. The CDR3 here is CASSQGPSGNYGYTF. CDR3 DNA: TGCGCCAGCAGCCAAGGTCCCAGCGGGAACTATGGCTACACCTTC.

This sequence joins TRBV6-5 and TRBJ1-3; D unclear. In germline, CDR1 is MNHEY, CDR2 SVGAGI. Trimming took off 5 bases at V and 0 bases at J, with 8 bases between the two ends. CDR3 length equals 14 residues. CDR3: CASSPWSSGNTIYF. The CDR3 DNA reads TGTGCCAGCAGTCCATGGAGCTCTGGAAACACCATATATTTT.

V is TRBV3-1 (or the pseudogene TRBV3-2) and J is TRBJ1-1; D might be TRBD1 (5 bases). The germline gives CDR1 LGHDT, CDR2 YNNKEL (reference sequence). Trimming took off 3 bases at V and 7 bases at J, with 12 bases between the two ends. The CDR3 is 13 residues long. In nucleotides, the CDR3 is TGTGCCAGCAGCCAGCGGGGGAACGGTGAAGCTTTCTTT. This sequence encodes CASSQRGNGEAFF.

This chain connects TRBV19 to TRBJ2-1; a possible D gene is TRBD2 (6 bases). Trimming removed 4 bases at V and 3 bases at J, with 16 bases between. CDR1 is LNHDA and CDR2 is SQIVND in the germline V gene (reference sequence). This CDR3 spans 16 amino acids. The CDR3 spells CASSSLGGRSYNEQFF. Written as DNA, the CDR3 is TGTGCCAGTAGTAGCCTCGGGGGAAGGAGCTACAATGAGCAGTTCTTC.

V is TRBV30 and J is TRBJ1-1, with D unclear. CDR3 length: 15 residues. Germline V gene sequence: CDR1 GTSNPN, CDR2 SVGIG (reference sequence). Deletions cut 0 bases from V and 1 base from J, with 12 bases between. DNA of the CDR3: TGTGCCTGGAGTGTATACGCAATGAGGAACACTGAAGCTTTCTTT. Translating it yields CAWSVYAMRNTEAFF.

This chain uses TRBV4-1 with TRBJ1-2; D perhaps matches TRBD1 (5 bases). The CDR3 totals 12 residues. The V end lost 0 bases, the J end lost 14 bases, and 13 bases lay between the germline ends. Germline V gene lookup returns CDR1 MGHRA and CDR2 YSYEKL. The CDR3 DNA is TGCGCCAGCAGCCAAGATGGGGGAAAGGGGACCTTC. Translated: CASSQDGGKGTF.

The chain joins TRBV6-5 to TRBJ1-3, with D possibly TRBD1 on 5 matching bases. Germline values: CDR1 MNHEY, CDR2 SVGAGI. CDR3 length equals 14 residues. The V end lost 3 bases, the J end lost 7 bases, and 13 bases lay between the germline ends. The CDR3 bases are TGTGCCAGCAGTTATCGCCGGGGGAGGAACACCATATATTTT. The encoded protein is CASSYRRGRNTIYF.

This chain uses TRBV2 with TRBJ1-2, with a weak D call TRBD1 (6 bases). Trimming took off 5 bases at V and 7 bases at J, with 17 bases between the two ends. The germline V gene encodes CDR1 SNHLY and CDR2 FYNNEI. This CDR3 contains 14 residues. The CDR3: CASSLDSLRGGYTF. In nucleotides, the CDR3 is TGTGCCAGCAGTCTGGACAGCCTACGGGGTGGCTACACCTTC.

This clone was picked up a small number of times. CDR3 sequence reads: CSVVRGVGYGYTF. The CDR3, as DNA: TGCAGCGTTGTTAGAGGGGTTGGGTATGGCTACACCTTC. The rearrangement uses TRBV29-1 and TRBJ1-2, with a weak D call TRBD1 (5 bases). The CDR3 length is 13 residues. Germline V lookup: CDR1 SQVTM, CDR2 ANQGSEA. The V end lost 4 bases, the J end lost 5 bases, and 14 bases lay between the germline ends.

This sequence joins TRBV7-2 and TRBJ2-2, with D possibly TRBD2 on 5 matching bases. V dropped 5 bases and J dropped 2 bases, with 15 bases sitting between them. The CDR3 length is 16 residues. Germline loops: CDR1 SGHTA, CDR2 FQGNSA. The CDR3 here is CASSPFARDNTGELFF. DNA for the CDR3: TGTGCCAGCAGCCCCTTTGCGAGGGATAACACCGGGGAGCTGTTTTTT. Looking up the rest from reference TRBV7-2 and TRBJ2-2 gives the full variable domain: GAGVSQSPSNKVTEKGKDVELRCDPISGHTALYWYRQSLGQGLEFLIYFQGNSAPDKSGLPSDRFSAERTGGSVSTLTIQRTQQEDSAVYLCASSPFARDNTGELFFGEGSRLTVL.

The chain carries TRBV14 and TRBJ1-3; 7 bases agree with TRBD1. Germline V lookup: CDR1 SGHDN, CDR2 FVKESK. After removal of 1 base from V and 0 bases from J, the junction contained 6 bases not matched to a gene. The CDR3 runs to 17 residues. The CDR3 bases are TGTGCCAGCAGCCAAGGGGGGACAGTTCTCTCTGGAAACACCATATATTTT. This translates into CASSQGGTVLSGNTIYF.

This clone appeared a few times. The chain employs TRBV4-3 and TRBJ2-3; 13 bases are a match to TRBD2. Germline loops: CDR1 LGHNA, CDR2 YSLEER. The ends lost 5 bases at V and 0 bases at J; junction bases unmatched: 5. This CDR3 comprises 17 residues. This chain's CDR3 is CASSWGTSGVSTDTQYF. In DNA, the CDR3 is TGCGCCAGCAGCTGGGGGACTAGCGGGGTTAGCACAGATACGCAGTATTTT.

This chain links TRBV21-1 with TRBJ1-5. TRBV21-1 is reported as a pseudogene. The CDR3 covers 15 residues. CDR3 loop: CASSIGELSNQPQHF. The CDR3 coding sequence is TGTGCCAGCAGCATCGGGGAGTTGAGCAATCAGCCCCAGCATTTT.

The chain uses TRBV2 and TRBJ2-1; weak D call: TRBD1 (6 bases). The V end lost 5 bases, the J end lost 9 bases, and 14 bases lay between the germline ends. CDR3 length equals 13 residues. CDR1 and CDR2 from the germline V gene are SNHLY and FYNNEI. As DNA, the CDR3 is TGTGCCAGCAGTTACAGGGTAGACGGTGAGCAGTTCTTC. Translating it yields CASSYRVDGEQFF.

The chain uses TRBV9 and TRBJ2-1, with D perhaps being TRBD1 or TRBD2 (5 bases each). The V end lost 0 bases, the J end lost 0 bases, and 7 bases lay between the germline ends. This CDR3 is built from 15 residues. The germline V gene encodes CDR1 SGDLS and CDR2 YYNGEE. The CDR3 is CASSVGGNSYNEQFF. In DNA, the CDR3 is TGTGCCAGCAGCGTAGGGGGGAACTCCTACAATGAGCAGTTCTTC.

V gene TRBV14 combines with J gene TRBJ1-6; D call uncertain. This CDR3 is built from 13 residues. Germline V gene sequence: CDR1 SGHDN, CDR2 FVKESK. Trimming left V 4 bases short and J 10 bases short, with 11 bases between. CDR3 sequence (DNA): TGTGCCAGCAGCCCCTTCTGGAACTCACCCCTCCACTTT. Its protein is CASSPFWNSPLHF.